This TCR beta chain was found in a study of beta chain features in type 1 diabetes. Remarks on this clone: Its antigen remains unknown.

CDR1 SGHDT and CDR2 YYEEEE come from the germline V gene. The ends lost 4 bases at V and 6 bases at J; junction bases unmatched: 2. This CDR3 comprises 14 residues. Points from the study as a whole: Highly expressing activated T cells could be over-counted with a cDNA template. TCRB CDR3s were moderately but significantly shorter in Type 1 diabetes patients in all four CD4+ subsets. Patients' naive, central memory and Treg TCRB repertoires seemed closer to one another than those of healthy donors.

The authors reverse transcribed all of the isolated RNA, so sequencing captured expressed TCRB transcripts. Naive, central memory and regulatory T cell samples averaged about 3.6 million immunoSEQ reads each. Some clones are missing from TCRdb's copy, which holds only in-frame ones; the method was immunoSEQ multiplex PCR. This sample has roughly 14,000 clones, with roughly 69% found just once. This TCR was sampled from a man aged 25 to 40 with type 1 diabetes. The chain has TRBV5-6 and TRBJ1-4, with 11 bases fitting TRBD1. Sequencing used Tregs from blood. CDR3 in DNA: TGTGCCAGCAGCCTGGGACAGGGGGATGAAAAACTGTTTTTT. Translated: CASSLGQGDEKLFF.